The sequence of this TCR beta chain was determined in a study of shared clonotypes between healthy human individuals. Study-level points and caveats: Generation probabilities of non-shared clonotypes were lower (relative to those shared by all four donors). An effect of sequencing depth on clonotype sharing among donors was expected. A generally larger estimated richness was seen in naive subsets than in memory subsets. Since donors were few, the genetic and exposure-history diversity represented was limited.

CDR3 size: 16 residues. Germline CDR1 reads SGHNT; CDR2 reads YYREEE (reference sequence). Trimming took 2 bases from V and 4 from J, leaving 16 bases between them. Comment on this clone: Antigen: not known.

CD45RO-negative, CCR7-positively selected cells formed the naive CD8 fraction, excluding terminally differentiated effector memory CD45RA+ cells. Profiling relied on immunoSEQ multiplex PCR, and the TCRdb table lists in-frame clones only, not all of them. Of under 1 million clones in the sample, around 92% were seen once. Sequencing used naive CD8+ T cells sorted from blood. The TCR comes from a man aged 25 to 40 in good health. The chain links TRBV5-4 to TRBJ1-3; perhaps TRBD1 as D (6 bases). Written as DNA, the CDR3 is TGTGCCAGCAGCTTCGGTGTCAGGGGTTCAGGAAACACCATATATTTT. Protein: CASSFGVRGSGNTIYF.